This TCR beta chain is drawn from a study of cytomegalovirus exposure and HLA in healthy donors. The germline V gene has CDR1 PRHDT and CDR2 FYEKMQ (reference sequence). The CDR3 length is 17 residues. V lost 0 bases and J lost 0, with 11 bases in between. 13 Jbeta primers and 60 Vbeta primers were used for the PCR. TCRdb keeps only in-frame clones here, not all; method: immunoSEQ multiplex PCR. The profile covers roughly 150,000 clones, with around 75% appearing a single time and 1.6% taken by the ten largest. Points from the study as a whole: Earlier findings revealed that most TCR beta V segments proved productive either about 87% or about 30% of the time. What a later analysis reportedly showed was that an Asian-associated ancestry cluster had fewer N-insertions than the approximately 700-donor mean. Cytomegalovirus association was assigned to under 200 TCR beta chains.

Remarks on this clone: Its specificity is not known.

The chain uses TRBV13 and TRBJ1-4; a possible D gene is TRBD1 (6 bases). This clonotype was sampled from a woman between 18 and 29 years old in good health and CMV-seronegative. Sequencing input: PBMCs. The CDR3 loop reads CASSLGGRGATNEKLFF. The CDR3 DNA sequence: TGTGCCAGCAGCTTAGGCGGCAGGGGAGCAACTAATGAAAAACTGTTTTTT. Supplemented by reference TRBV13 and TRBJ1-4, the full variable domain reads AAGVIQSPRHLIKEKRETATLKCYPIPRHDTVYWYQQGPGQDPQFLISFYEKMQSDKGSIPDRFSAQQFSDYHSELNMSSLELGDSALYFCASSLGGRGATNEKLFFGSGTQLSVL.